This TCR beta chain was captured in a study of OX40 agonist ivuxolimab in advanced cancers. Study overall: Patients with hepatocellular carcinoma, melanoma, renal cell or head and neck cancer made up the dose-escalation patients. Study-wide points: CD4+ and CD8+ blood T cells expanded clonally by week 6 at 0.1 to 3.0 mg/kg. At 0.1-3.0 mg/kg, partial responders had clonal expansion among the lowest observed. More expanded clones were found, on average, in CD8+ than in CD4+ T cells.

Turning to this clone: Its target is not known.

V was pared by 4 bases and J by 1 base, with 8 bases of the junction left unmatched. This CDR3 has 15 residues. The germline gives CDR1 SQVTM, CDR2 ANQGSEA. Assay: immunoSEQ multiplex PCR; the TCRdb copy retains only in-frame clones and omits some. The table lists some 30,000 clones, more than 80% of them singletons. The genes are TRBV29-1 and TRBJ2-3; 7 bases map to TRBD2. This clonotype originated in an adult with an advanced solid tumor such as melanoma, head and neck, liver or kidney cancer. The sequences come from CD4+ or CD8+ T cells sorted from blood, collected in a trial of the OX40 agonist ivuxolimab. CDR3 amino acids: CSVAERGAGTDTQYF. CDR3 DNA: TGCAGCGTTGCGGAGCGGGGTGCGGGCACAGATACGCAGTATTTT.